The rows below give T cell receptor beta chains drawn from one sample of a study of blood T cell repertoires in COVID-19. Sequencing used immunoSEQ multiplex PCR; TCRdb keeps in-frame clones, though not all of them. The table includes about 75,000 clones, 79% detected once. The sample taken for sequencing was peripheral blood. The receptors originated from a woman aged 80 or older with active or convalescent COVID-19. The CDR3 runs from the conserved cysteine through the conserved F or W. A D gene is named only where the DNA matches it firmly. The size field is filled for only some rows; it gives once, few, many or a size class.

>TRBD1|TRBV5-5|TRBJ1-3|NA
CASSSGQANTIYF
TGTGCCAGCAGCTCGGGACAGGCTAACACCATATATTTT
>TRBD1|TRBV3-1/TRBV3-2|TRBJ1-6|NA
CASSRGQGGSPLHF
TGTGCCAGCAGCCGCGGACAGGGAGGTTCACCCCTCCACTTT
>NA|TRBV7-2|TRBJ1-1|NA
CASSFLFPTEAFF
TGTGCCAGCAGCTTTTTATTTCCCACTGAAGCTTTCTTT
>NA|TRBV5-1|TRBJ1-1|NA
CASSSRDTDRDTEAFF
TGCGCCAGCAGCTCCCGGGACACAGATCGGGACACTGAAGCTTTCTTT
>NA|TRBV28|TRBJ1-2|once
CASSFRFRGGYGYTF
TGTGCCAGCAGTTTTCGGTTCAGGGGTGGCTATGGCTACACCTTC
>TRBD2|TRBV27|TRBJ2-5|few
CASSLGSGLGTETQYF
TGTGCCAGCAGTTTAGGATCGGGACTAGGGACAGAGACCCAGTACTTC
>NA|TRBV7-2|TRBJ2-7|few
CASSLDWAASSYEQYF
TGTGCCAGCAGCCTGGACTGGGCAGCGAGCTCCTACGAGCAGTACTTC
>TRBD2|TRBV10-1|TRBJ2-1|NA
CASSYGGYPYNEQFF
TGCGCCAGCAGCTACGGGGGGTATCCCTACAATGAGCAGTTCTTC
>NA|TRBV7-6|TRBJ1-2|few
CASRLGDGDGYTF
TGTGCCAGCAGGCTCGGCGACGGAGATGGCTACACCTTC
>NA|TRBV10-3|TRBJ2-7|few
CAISLTAGQDEQYF
TGTGCCATCAGCCTGACGGCAGGGCAGGACGAGCAGTACTTC
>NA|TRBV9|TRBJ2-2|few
CASSVPLWGSGPGELFF
TGTGCCAGCAGCGTCCCCCTATGGGGCTCAGGGCCCGGGGAGCTGTTTTTT
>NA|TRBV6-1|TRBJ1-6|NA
CASSEANRPNSPLHF
TGTGCCAGCAGTGAAGCGAACAGACCGAATTCACCCCTCCACTTT
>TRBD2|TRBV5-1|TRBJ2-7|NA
CASSLQPGLSSYEQYF
TGCGCCAGCAGCTTACAACCGGGACTATCATCCTACGAGCAGTACTTC
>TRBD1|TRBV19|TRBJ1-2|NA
CASAQMDRGAYYGYTF
TGTGCCAGTGCCCAAATGGACAGGGGAGCGTACTATGGCTACACCTTC
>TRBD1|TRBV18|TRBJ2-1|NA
CASSPRATGGRNEQFF
TGTGCCAGCTCACCAAGAGCAACAGGGGGACGCAATGAGCAGTTCTTC
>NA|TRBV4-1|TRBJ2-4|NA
CASSPLQGGAKNIQYF
TGCGCCAGCAGCCCGTTACAGGGGGGGGCCAAAAACATTCAGTACTTC
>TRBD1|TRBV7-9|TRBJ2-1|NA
CASRKMGQGYYNEQFF
TGTGCCAGCAGGAAGATGGGACAGGGGTACTACAATGAGCAGTTCTTC
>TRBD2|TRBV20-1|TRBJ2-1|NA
CSASGAGGQGNEQFF
TGCAGTGCTAGTGGGGCGGGGGGCCAGGGAAATGAGCAGTTCTTC
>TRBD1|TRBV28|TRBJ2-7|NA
CASSPLDRGSLEQYF
TGTGCCAGCAGCCCCCTCGACAGGGGATCCCTCGAGCAGTACTTC
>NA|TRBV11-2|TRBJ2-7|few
CASSLVVSSGAALDEQYF
TGTGCCAGCAGCTTAGTTGTCAGTAGCGGAGCGGCCTTGGACGAGCAGTACTTC
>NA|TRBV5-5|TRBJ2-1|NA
CASSLALRMSSYNEQFF
TGTGCCAGCAGCTTGGCACTTCGAATGAGCTCCTACAATGAGCAGTTCTTC